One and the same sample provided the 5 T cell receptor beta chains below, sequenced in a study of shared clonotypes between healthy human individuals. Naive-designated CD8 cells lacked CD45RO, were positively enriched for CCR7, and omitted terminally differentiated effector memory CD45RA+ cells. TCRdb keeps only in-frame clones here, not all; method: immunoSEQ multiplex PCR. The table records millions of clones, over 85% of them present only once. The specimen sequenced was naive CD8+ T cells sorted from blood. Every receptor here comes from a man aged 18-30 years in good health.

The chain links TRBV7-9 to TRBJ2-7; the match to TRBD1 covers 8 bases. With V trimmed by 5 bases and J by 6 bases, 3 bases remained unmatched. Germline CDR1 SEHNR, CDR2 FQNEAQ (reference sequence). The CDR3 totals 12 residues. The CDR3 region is CASSIGTGEQYF. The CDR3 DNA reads TGTGCCAGCAGCATAGGGACAGGCGAGCAGTACTTC. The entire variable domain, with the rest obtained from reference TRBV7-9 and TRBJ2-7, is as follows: DTGVSQNPRHKITKRGQNVTFRCDPISEHNRLYWYRQTLGQGPEFLTYFQNEAQLEKSRLLSDRFSAERPKGSFSTLEIQRTEQGDSAMYLCASSIGTGEQYFGPGTRLTVT.

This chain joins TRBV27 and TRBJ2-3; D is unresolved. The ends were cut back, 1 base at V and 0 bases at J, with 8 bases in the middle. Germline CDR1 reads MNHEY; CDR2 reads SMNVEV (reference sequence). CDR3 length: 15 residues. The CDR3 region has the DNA TGTGCCAGCAGTTTATTGCGGCCTAGCACAGATACGCAGTATTTT. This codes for CASSLLRPSTDTQYF.

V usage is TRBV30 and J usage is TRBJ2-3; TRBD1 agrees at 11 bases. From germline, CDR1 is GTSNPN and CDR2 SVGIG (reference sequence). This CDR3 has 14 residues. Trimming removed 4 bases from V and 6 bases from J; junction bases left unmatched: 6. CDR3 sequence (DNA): TGTGCCTGGACCCCGGGACAGGGGGTTGATACGCAGTATTTT. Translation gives CAWTPGQGVDTQYF.

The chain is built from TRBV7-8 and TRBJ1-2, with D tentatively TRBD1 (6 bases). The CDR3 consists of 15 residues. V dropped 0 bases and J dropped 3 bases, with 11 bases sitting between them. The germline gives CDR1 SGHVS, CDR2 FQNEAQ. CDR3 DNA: TGTGCCAGCAGCTTAGCCCTGGACAGTTACTATGGCTACACCTTC. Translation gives CASSLALDSYYGYTF.

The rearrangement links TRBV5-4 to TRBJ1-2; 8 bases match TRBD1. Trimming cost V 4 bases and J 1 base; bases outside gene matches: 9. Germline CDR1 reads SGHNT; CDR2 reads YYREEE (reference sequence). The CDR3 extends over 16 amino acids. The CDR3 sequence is CASSETGTGLNYGYTF. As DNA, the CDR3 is TGTGCCAGCAGCGAAACCGGGACAGGACTTAACTATGGCTACACCTTC.